A single sample gave rise to the 14 T cell receptor beta chains below, sequenced in a study of molecular identifiers for immune sequencing clone quantification. MiXCR, applied by TCRdb to the PCR reads, yields one record per CDR3 protein. The data contain 350,000 or so distinct CDR3 sequences, around a fifth of them singletons. Source material: naive CD8+ T cells from blood, with Jurkat cell RNA spiked in. As to subset: FACS-sorted CD8+CD4-CCR7+CD45RA+ naive T cells. These receptors all come from a human donor in good health. Some libraries in this study had Jurkat cell RNA spiked in.

A note on this clonotype: A much more abundant neighbour one base away suggests this may be a read error. The gene calls are TRBV29-1 and TRBJ2-2; D possibly uses TRBD1 or TRBD2 (5 bases each). CDR1 SQVTM and CDR2 ANQGSEA come from the germline V gene. CDR3 length: 12 amino acids. The CDR3 region has the DNA TGCGGCGTTTTGAGGGGAACCGGGGAGCTGTTTTTT. This translates into CGVLRGTGELFF.

This clonotype was recorded at least ten times. The rearrangement uses TRBV7-9 and TRBJ2-1; no clear D gene. The CDR3 is 11 residues long. The V end was cut by 3 bases, the J end by 9 bases, with 6 bases between. Germline lookup yields CDR1 SEHNR and CDR2 FQNEAQ (reference sequence). The CDR3 here is CASSLPVEQFF. DNA for the CDR3: TGTGCCAGCAGCTTGCCGGTTGAGCAGTTCTTC.

This clonotype was seen ten or more times. The chain carries TRBV28 and TRBJ2-3; no definite D call. Germline loops: CDR1 MDHEN, CDR2 SYDVKM. Trimming cost V 5 bases and J 1 base, with 10 bases left between them. The CDR3 extends over 14 amino acids. CDR3 loop: CASSTTLRTDTQYF. CDR3 bases: TGTGCCAGCAGTACCACCCTACGCACAGATACGCAGTATTTT. Variable domain in full (rest from reference TRBV28 and TRBJ2-3): DVKVTQSSRYLVKRTGEKVFLECVQDMDHENMFWYRQDPGLGLRLIYFSYDVKMKEKGDIPEGYSVSREKKERFSLILESASTNQTSMYLCASSTTLRTDTQYFGPGTRLTVL.

The V call is TRBV20-1, the J call TRBJ1-5; 8 bases agree with TRBD1. Trimming removed 4 bases from V and 3 bases from J; junction bases left unmatched: 5. This CDR3 comprises 14 residues. The germline CDR1 and CDR2 sequences are DFQATT and SNEGSKA (reference sequence). The CDR3 sequence is CSATGTGFNQPQHF. CDR3 in DNA: TGCAGTGCTACCGGGACAGGCTTCAATCAGCCCCAGCATTTT.

This clonotype was found many times. The genes are TRBV5-6 and TRBJ1-1, with D maybe TRBD1 (5 bases). The CDR3 loop spans 14 amino acids. Trimming cost V 0 bases and J 5 bases, with 11 bases left between them. Per the germline V gene, CDR1 is SGHDT and CDR2 is YYEEEE. As DNA, the CDR3 is TGTGCCAGCAGCTTGGAGCAGGGTCGAACTGAAGCTTTCTTT. Protein sequence: CASSLEQGRTEAFF.

This chain links TRBV27 with TRBJ1-5, with 7 positions matching TRBD1. The junction had 3 bases not matched to a gene; V was cut back by 5 bases and J by 8 bases. Germline CDR1 and CDR2: MNHEY and SMNVEV (reference sequence). The CDR3 is made up of 12 amino acids. The CDR3 nucleotides are TGTGCCAGCAGTCAAGGGGGCGAGCCCCAGCATTTT. This gives the protein CASSQGGEPQHF.

The gene calls are TRBV19 and TRBJ2-5; TRBD2 matches at 9 bases. CDR1 LNHDA and CDR2 SQIVND come from the germline V gene (reference sequence). V shed 5 bases and J 4 bases; nucleotides not matched to a gene: 8. CDR3 length: 15 residues. The DNA of the CDR3 is TGTGCCAGTAGTCCCTTGGGGACTAGCCGAGAGACCCAGTACTTC. This encodes CASSPLGTSRETQYF.

This clonotype has only a few counts. The rearrangement uses TRBV5-5 and TRBJ2-3, with 10 bases identical to TRBD1. Germline trimming cut 4 bases from V and 0 bases from J; bases unmatched to any gene: 5. The germline gives CDR1 SGHKS, CDR2 YYEKEE (reference sequence). There are 16 residues in the CDR3. The CDR3 coding sequence is TGTGCCAGCAGCCCCCGGACAGGGGGAAGCACAGATACGCAGTATTTT. It yields the protein CASSPRTGGSTDTQYF.

Concerning this clonotype: An end of the junction differs from the germline gene, which may be a read error. The chain employs TRBV11-1 and TRBJ2-1; 11 bases are a match to TRBD2. Germline V gene data show CDR1 as SGHAT and CDR2 as FQDESV (reference sequence). The CDR3 spans 16 residues. The CDR3 DNA sequence: TGTGCCAGCAGCTTAGGGGGACTAGCGGCCTACGATGAGCAGTTCTTC. Its protein is CASSLGGLAAYDEQFF.

Note on this clonotype: This may be a read error: a much more frequent sequence differs by one nucleotide. Lacking the conserved final phenylalanine or tryptophan, this CDR3 likely reflects a read error. CDR3 nucleotide sequence: TGTGCCAGCAGCTTATTCTGGGGCGCAGATACGCAGTATCTT. It is translated as CASSLFWGADTQYL. J is TRBJ2-3 and V is TRBV7-6, with D possibly matching TRBD1 (5 bases). Germline-derived CDR1 and CDR2 are SGHVS and FNYEAQ. The V and J ends lost 2 bases and 4 bases respectively, with 10 bases between them. This CDR3 is 14 amino acids long.

This clonotype was seen ten or more times. The chain couples TRBV20-1 to TRBJ2-7; TRBD2 agrees at 7 bases. V was clipped by 1 base and J by 0 bases; unmatched bases: 3. Germline CDR1 is DFQATT and CDR2 is SNEGSKA (reference sequence). The CDR3 totals 14 residues. The CDR3 sequence is CSARGPGGSYEQYF. In DNA form, the CDR3 reads TGCAGTGCTAGAGGTCCGGGGGGCTCCTACGAGCAGTACTTC.

The chain links TRBV7-8 to TRBJ2-2; the D gene could be TRBD1 or TRBD2 (5 bases each). V dropped 8 bases and J dropped 0 bases, with 13 bases sitting between them. Germline CDR1 and CDR2: SGHVS and FQNEAQ. The CDR3 totals 15 residues. The CDR3, as DNA: TGTGCCAGCCACTTTAGGGGACCGAACACCGGGGAGCTGTTTTTT. Encoded protein: CASHFRGPNTGELFF.

At least ten counts were recorded for this clonotype. The chain employs TRBV5-8 and TRBJ1-6; no definite D call. Germline CDR1 reads SGHTS; CDR2 reads YDEGEE. V was clipped by 0 bases and J by 8 bases, with 6 bases between them. The CDR3 contains 13 residues. CDR3 sequence: CASSLAWDSPLHF. In nucleotides, the CDR3 is TGTGCCAGCAGCTTGGCCTGGGATTCACCCCTCCACTTT.

This chain connects TRBV4-3 to TRBJ2-2; 15 bases line up with TRBD2. V lost 3 bases to trimming and J lost 3 bases; unmatched junction nucleotides: 8. The V gene's germline CDR1 is LGHNA and CDR2 YSLEER. The CDR3 is 19 amino acids. DNA for the CDR3: TGCGCCAGCAGCCAGCGGCCGGGACTAGCGGGAGGATACACCGGGGAGCTGTTTTTT. Translated, it gives CASSQRPGLAGGYTGELFF.